This record looks at one T cell receptor beta chain sequence and its context. Its matching antigen is unknown. The sample belongs to a study of T cell responses to AZD1222 COVID-19 vaccine. There are 15 residues in the CDR3. With 6 bases clipped from V and 3 bases from J, the junction kept 8 bases outside the gene matches. CDR1 is SGHRS and CDR2 is YFSETQ in the germline V gene. Data came from immunoSEQ multiplex PCR; TCRdb stores just in-frame clones and leaves some out. This sample has 92,000 or so clones; 89% occur once, and the top ten carry 1.6%. Notes on the study in general: Clonal diversity may have been underestimated, and the donors were mostly white British, with more females than males. In the spike-specific TCR repertoire, nearly half reportedly target unmutated variant regions. The CD4 TCRs associated with vaccination extended across spike and predominated at 160-218 and 743-854.

This receptor was taken from an adult in good health. The rearrangement links TRBV5-1 to TRBJ2-5, with 10 bases aligning to TRBD1. Sequencing used peripheral blood, obtained on day 0 of AZD1222 vaccination. The CDR3 sequence is CASNTGTGAEETQYF. Here the CDR3 DNA reads TGCGCCAGCAACACCGGGACAGGGGCGGAAGAGACCCAGTACTTC.